The sample holds a few counts of the clone carrying this T cell receptor beta chain. Original methodology: Reference gene primer amplification gave nucleated cell count estimates. Sequencing used immunoSEQ multiplex PCR; TCRdb keeps in-frame clones, though not all of them. V and J calls and clone size are given by that table; D and trimming were obtained from the DNA. This sample has some 96,000 clones, with less than 85% found just once. This entry belongs to a study of blood T cell repertoires in COVID-19. Study-level information: The United States, Italy and Spain provided the acute and convalescent COVID-19 samples. Sources were T cells, B-cell-depleted T cells, or PBMCs; the material itself was cDNA or gDNA.

After removal of 5 bases from V and 4 bases from J, the junction contained 2 bases not matched to a gene. The CDR3 contains 12 residues. Germline CDR1 reads MNHNY; CDR2 reads SVGAGI (reference sequence). Specimen: peripheral blood. The receptor comes from a human donor in a cohort sampled during active COVID-19. This sequence joins TRBV6-6 and TRBJ2-7; 7 bases are a match to TRBD1. The CDR3 here is CASSTRGYEQYF. CDR3 DNA sequence: TGTGCCAGCAGTACCAGGGGGTACGAGCAGTACTTC.